The T cell receptor (beta chain) described here comes from a study of neurological immune-mediated disorders. Unsorted libraries were prepared from 2 million PBMCs that had been stored at -80 C. With 10-nucleotide random UMIs, 5'RACE was used to make the cDNA. TCRdb called the 5' RACE reads again in MiXCR, with one record for every CDR3 protein. The data hold over 50,000 distinct CDR3 sequences, with 3% to 3.5% observed a single time. This CDR3 contains 16 residues. Germline CDR1 SGDLS, CDR2 YYNGEE. The V gene lost 0 bases and the J gene lost 11 bases, with 23 bases spanning the gap. Sequencing was performed on PBMCs. This clonotype originated in a man aged 40-49 years with multiple sclerosis. J is TRBJ1-1 and V is TRBV9; TRBD1 might be the D (6 bases). The CDR3 sequence is CASSVEGVRGGDNAFF. In DNA form, the CDR3 reads TGTGCCAGCAGCGTAGAAGGGGTACGCGGGGGCGATAATGCTTTCTTT.